This section outlines one T cell receptor beta chain sequence together with its context. The antigen is undetermined. The assay was immunoSEQ multiplex PCR, and TCRdb's table has in-frame clones only and misses some. Among approximately 31,000 clones listed, approximately 94% were seen once. This sample was taken from a study of T cells in localized non-small cell lung cancer. Study outcomes and limitations: An association was observed between higher blood T cell density and longer overall survival. A median of around 60 clones ranked among the top 100 in tumor appeared in adjacent lung.

The CDR3 runs to 15 residues. This sequence originates from a woman between 35 and 75 years old with stage I lung adenocarcinoma. The input for sequencing was peripheral blood, taken before any cancer treatment. The chain links TRBV21-1 to TRBJ1-4; TRBD1 is the table's D call and was not checked against the DNA. TRBV21-1 is flagged as a pseudogene. CDR3 amino acids: CASSSGGEAGEKLFF. CDR3 sequence (DNA): TGTGCCAGCAGCAGTGGGGGCGAGGCTGGGGAAAAACTGTTTTTT.